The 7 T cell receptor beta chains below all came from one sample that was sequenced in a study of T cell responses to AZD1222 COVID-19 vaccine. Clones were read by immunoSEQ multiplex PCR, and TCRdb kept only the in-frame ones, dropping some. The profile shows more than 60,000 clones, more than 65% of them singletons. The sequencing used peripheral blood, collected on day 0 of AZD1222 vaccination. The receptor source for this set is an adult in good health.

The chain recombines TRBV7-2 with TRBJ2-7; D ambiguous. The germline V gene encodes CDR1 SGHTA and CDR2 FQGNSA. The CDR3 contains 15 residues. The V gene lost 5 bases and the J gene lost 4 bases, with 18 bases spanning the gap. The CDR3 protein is CASSPTSGDRYEQYF. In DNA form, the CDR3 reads TGTGCCAGCAGCCCGACTTCTGGAGATCGGTACGAGCAGTACTTC.

The CDR3 nucleotides are TGTGCCAGCAAGGGACTAGCGGGACTCTCCTACAATGAGCAGTTCTTC. Its protein is CASKGLAGLSYNEQFF. The V and J genes are TRBV25-1 and TRBJ2-1; 13 bases fit TRBD2. CDR1 MGHDK and CDR2 SYGVNS come from the germline V gene. The J segment lost 0 bases and the V segment lost 7 bases, leaving 3 bases of the junction unmatched. The CDR3 is 16 amino acids.

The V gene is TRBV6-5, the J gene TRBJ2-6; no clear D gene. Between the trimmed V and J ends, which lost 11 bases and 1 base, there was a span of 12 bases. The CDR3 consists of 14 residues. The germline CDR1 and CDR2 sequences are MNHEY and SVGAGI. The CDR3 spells CAAGGLSGANVLTF. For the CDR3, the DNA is TGTGCCGCCGGTGGGTTGTCTGGGGCCAACGTCCTGACTTTC.

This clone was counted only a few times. Written as DNA, the CDR3 is TGTGCCAGCAGCTTAGGGGCAGGGAGGGATGAAGCTTTCTTT. It codes for CASSLGAGRDEAFF. This chain connects TRBV7-9 to TRBJ1-1, with D maybe TRBD1 (5 bases). The CDR3 consists of 14 residues. Trimming left V 1 base short and J 7 bases short, with 13 bases between. In germline, CDR1 is SEHNR, CDR2 FQNEAQ (reference sequence).

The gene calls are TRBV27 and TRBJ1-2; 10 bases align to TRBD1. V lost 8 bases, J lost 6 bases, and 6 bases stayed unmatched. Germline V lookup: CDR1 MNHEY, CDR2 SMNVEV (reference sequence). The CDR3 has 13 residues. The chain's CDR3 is CASSPDRGNGYTF. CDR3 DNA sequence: TGTGCCAGCTCTCCGGACAGGGGGAATGGCTACACCTTC.

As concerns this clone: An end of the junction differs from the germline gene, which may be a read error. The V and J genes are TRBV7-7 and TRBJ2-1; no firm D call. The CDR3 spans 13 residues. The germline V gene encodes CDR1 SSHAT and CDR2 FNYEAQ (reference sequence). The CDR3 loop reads CASSFGSAGEQFF. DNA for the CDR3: TGTGCTAGCAGCTTCGGGTCGGCTGGTGAGCAGTTCTTC.

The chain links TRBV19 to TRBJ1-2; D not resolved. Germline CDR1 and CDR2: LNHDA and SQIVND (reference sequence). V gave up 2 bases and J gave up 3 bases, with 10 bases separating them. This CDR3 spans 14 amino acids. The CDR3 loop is CASSIPGLDYGYTF. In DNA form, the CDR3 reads TGTGCCAGTAGTATACCGGGCTTGGACTATGGCTACACCTTC.